This T cell receptor beta chain was found in a study of graft-versus-host responses after intestinal transplantation. Using immunoSEQ multiplex PCR, the repertoire was profiled, and TCRdb retains in-frame clones only, with some absent. The data hold around 67,000 clones, with roughly 90% observed a single time. Study-wide findings and caveats: Within the allografts of patients who had graft-donor T cell macrochimerism, graft-versus-host to host-versus-graft clonal ratios were high.

Per the germline V gene, CDR1 is SGHTA and CDR2 is FQGTGA. CDR3 length equals 15 residues. V lost 5 bases and J lost 6, with 16 bases in between. In regard to this clone: Antigen unknown.

The sequencing here drew on unstimulated CD8+ T cells sorted from spleen or lymph node cells, taken before transplant. The chain combines TRBV7-3 with TRBJ2-2; maybe TRBD2 (5 bases). The receptor comes from a human donor who was the organ donor for an intestinal transplant. The CDR3 spells CASSPSVTGAGELFF. CDR3 DNA sequence: TGTGCCAGCAGCCCATCGGTCACCGGGGCCGGGGAGCTGTTTTTT.